This T cell receptor (beta chain) is drawn from a study of neurological immune-mediated disorders (dated by TCRdb to the late 2010s). Regarding the study in general: Of the 35 or so multiple sclerosis patients, about 30 had relapsing-remitting MS and 3 had secondary progressive MS. Using UMI-based sequencing, the study compared peripheral blood TCR-beta repertoires from patients with HTLV-I-associated myelopathy (HAM/TSP), patients with multiple sclerosis, and healthy controls. Of the approximately 65 subjects in the cohort, roughly 14 were HAM/TSP patients, approximately 35 were multiple sclerosis patients, and around 20 were healthy controls. Alongside PBMC samples, the set of some 98 TCR-beta libraries contained longitudinal samples, technical triplicates, and paired CD4+ and CD8+ T-cell subsets that had been sorted.

This clonotype has at least ten counts. What this receptor recognizes is not known. Base qualities are not recorded, but no much larger clone differs from it by a single base. For unsorted PBMC libraries, 2 million PBMCs were used after storage in RNAlater at -80 degrees C until RNA extraction. The multiple sclerosis patients were enrolled in a US clinical protocol that used magnetic resonance imaging to evaluate disease progression. Peripheral blood was subjected to Ficoll-Hypaque density gradient centrifugation to isolate PBMCs, which were then cryopreserved in liquid nitrogen. The trim is 0 bases for V and 4 bases for J, with a gap of 13 bases between the germline ends. Reading the germline V gene gives CDR1 SGHRS and CDR2 YFSETQ. Including cysteine and phenylalanine, the CDR3 has 15 amino acids. Only the CDR3 region is kept as DNA, spanning 45 bases read in frame from base 1. cDNA was synthesized by template-switch 5'RACE using a primer carrying a 10-nucleotide random unique molecular identifier by which each TCR transcript was tagged. Each sequencing run produced over 160 million TCR-beta sequences covering 15-18 subjects. Total RNA was extracted with the RNeasy kit. The KAPA Real-time Library Amplification kit was used to amplify TCR-beta VDJ regions with primers targeting the TCR constant region and the 5'RACE anchor. Sample indexes and Illumina adaptors were added in a first PCR, and a second PCR then increased library yield. The roughly 650 bp TCR product was size-selected on a 2% E-gel SizeSelection system after Ampure bead purification. Before pooling, libraries had their quality checked on a Bioanalyzer, their concentration measured with Qubit, and their quantity determined with the Kapa Library Quantification kit. An Illumina HiSeq 2500 was used to sequence the libraries paired-end at 2 x 150 bp. To increase sequence diversity, roughly 23-30% phiX was spiked into each library pool. Under the source paper's analysis protocol: The quality-filtered reads were processed with the UMI-based MiGEC pipeline, whose error correction step removed more than 80% of the raw TCR sequences. VDJ genes were aligned to IMGT germline references, and each clonotype was defined by a unique CDR3 amino acid sequence together with V-J genes. Clonal expansion, Shannon diversity and CDR3 relatedness were evaluated with VDJtools (CalcPairwiseDistances, ClusterSamples), while phylogenetic trees were built in CLCbio workbench. A clone was classed as expanded if it had 8 or more unique UMIs, a cutoff based on coefficient-of-variation modelling across technical triplicates. TCRdb reran the public reads through fastp at Q25 and MiXCR, keeping productive beta chains. Rows are unified per CDR3 protein, each entry keeping the most common DNA and genes. For this entry, the V and J calls and clone size follow TCRdb and not the study's own pipeline. Recorded for this sample are roughly 70,000 distinct CDR3 sequences; 3% to 5% of them occurred a single time. The top ten hold around 1.3% of the sample.

The study at large found these results: Across subjects, expanded clones never shared an identical CDR3 amino acid sequence, which suggests that the TCR-beta repertoires in every group were private. The highest TCR clonal expansion was observed in HAM/TSP patients, whereas the lowest was observed in MS patients, even when compared with healthy controls. In phylogenetic analysis, the repertoires of 18 of 34 MS patients grouped into a cluster of related CDR3 sequences, which suggests a possible signature at the repertoire level. The MS cluster showed no association with clinical or MRI features, and the authors stated that larger cohorts are needed.

Recombination linked TRBV5-1 to TRBJ1-1, with no D gene named confidently. Material for sequencing was PBMCs. The sequence came from a man between 25 and 39 years old with multiple sclerosis. The CDR3 region has the sequence CASSLAKALGTEAFF. The bases read TGCGCCAGCAGCTTGGCAAAGGCCCTCGGCACTGAAGCTTTCTTT.